One sample yielded the 30 T cell receptor beta chains listed below, sequenced in a study of cytomegalovirus exposure and HLA in healthy donors. Primers included in the PCR were 60 Vbeta and 13 Jbeta primers. Profiling relied on immunoSEQ multiplex PCR, and the TCRdb table lists in-frame clones only, not all of them. The table includes about 94,000 clones, around 66% detected once. The sequencing sample was made of PBMCs. The source is a man aged 30 to 39 in good health and CMV-seronegative.

The chain carries TRBV6-5 and TRBJ1-2, with D tentatively TRBD1 (6 bases). The CDR3 has 14 residues. The V end was cut by 6 bases, the J end by 8 bases, with 19 bases between. Germline V gene sequence: CDR1 MNHEY, CDR2 SVGAGI. The CDR3 protein is CASSPSGGAKGYTF. The CDR3 region has the DNA TGTGCCAGCAGCCCTTCCGGGGGGGCGAAAGGCTACACCTTC.

This chain connects TRBV6-1 to TRBJ2-6; D not resolved. Germline-derived CDR1 and CDR2 are MNHNS and SASEGT. CDR3 length equals 17 residues. V was pared by 3 bases and J by 3 bases, with 15 bases between. In DNA form, the CDR3 reads TGTGCCAGCAGTGAGAGACACCCGCTATTTGGGGCCAACGTCCTGACTTTC. This translates into CASSERHPLFGANVLTF.

V gene TRBV5-4 combines with J gene TRBJ2-7; maybe TRBD1 (5 bases). The V and J ends lost 4 bases and 2 bases respectively, with 13 bases between them. The germline CDR1 and CDR2 sequences are SGHNT and YYREEE (reference sequence). This CDR3 comprises 14 residues. CDR3: CASSPRVAAYEQYF. The DNA for the CDR3 is TGTGCCAGCAGCCCCAGGGTGGCGGCCTACGAGCAGTACTTC.

This clone was seen a handful of times. J is TRBJ2-1 and V is TRBV5-1; no clear D gene. The CDR3 runs 11 residues. Germline V gene sequence: CDR1 SGHRS, CDR2 YFSETQ. V was clipped by 5 bases and J by 8 bases, with 8 bases between them. This CDR3 is CASRVGDEQFF. Written as DNA, the CDR3 is TGCGCCAGCAGGGTCGGTGATGAGCAGTTCTTC.

In its sample, this clone ranks as medium-sized. V is TRBV4-1 and J is TRBJ1-5; D possibly corresponds to TRBD1 (6 bases). The V end lost 1 base, the J end lost 6 bases, and 16 bases lay between the germline ends. Germline-derived CDR1 and CDR2 are MGHRA and YSYEKL. The CDR3 runs 16 residues. The CDR3: CASSQVIAGGFQPQHF. As DNA, the CDR3 is TGCGCCAGCAGCCAAGTGATTGCGGGGGGCTTTCAGCCCCAGCATTTT.

V gene TRBV29-1 combines with J gene TRBJ1-1, with 10 bases matching TRBD1. The V and J ends lost 7 bases and 9 bases, in that order; junction bases with no gene match: 5. The CDR3 is 11 amino acids. CDR1 SQVTM and CDR2 ANQGSEA come from the germline V gene. The CDR3 DNA is TGCAGCGCCGGACAGGGGGTGAAAGCTTTCTTT. This codes for CSAGQGVKAFF. The whole variable domain, remainder taken from reference TRBV29-1 and TRBJ1-1, is SAVISQKPSRDICQRGTSLTIQCQVDSQVTMMFWYRQQPGQSLTLIATANQGSEATYESGFVIDKFPISRPNLTFSTLTVSNMSPEDSSIYLCSAGQGVKAFFGQGTRLTVV.

This clone has a handful of counts. The chain combines TRBV6-6 with TRBJ2-5; D may be TRBD1 (6 bases). Deletions cut 6 bases from V and 5 bases from J, with 22 bases between. Germline CDR1 MNHNY, CDR2 SVGAGI (reference sequence). This CDR3 has 16 residues. The CDR3 loop reads CASRTFTGKVGETQYF. The CDR3 nucleotides are TGTGCCAGCAGGACCTTCACAGGGAAGGTCGGGGAGACCCAGTACTTC.

V gene TRBV5-1 combines with J gene TRBJ1-2; the D is unclear. V gave up 0 bases and J gave up 2 bases, with 5 bases separating them. Germline CDR1 and CDR2: SGHRS and YFSETQ. The CDR3 extends over 13 amino acids. CDR3 residues: CASSLDGNYGYTF. CDR3 nucleotide sequence: TGCGCCAGCAGCTTGGACGGGAACTATGGCTACACCTTC.

The chain employs TRBV28 and TRBJ1-2; D might be TRBD1 (6 bases). CDR3 length: 12 amino acids. Germline V CDR1 and CDR2: MDHEN, SYDVKM. Trimming shortened V by 8 bases and J by 4 bases, and 11 bases separated the two germline ends. Written as DNA, the CDR3 is TGTGCCAGCCTTACGGACAGCTATGGCTACACCTTC. Its translation: CASLTDSYGYTF.

The CDR3 is CASSPGTSVVYEQYF. The DNA of the CDR3 is TGCGCCAGCAGCCCCGGGACTAGCGTGGTCTACGAGCAGTACTTC. The chain carries TRBV5-1 and TRBJ2-7; 10 nucleotides agree with TRBD2. The CDR3 loop spans 15 amino acids. V lost 4 bases, J lost 3 bases, and 7 bases stayed unmatched. Germline-derived CDR1 and CDR2 are SGHRS and YFSETQ.

Only one count was recorded for this clone. The rearrangement joins TRBV9 to TRBJ2-5; D gene unclear. CDR3 length equals 15 residues. V shed 0 bases and J shed 1 base, with 10 bases lying between them. Germline CDR1 is SGDLS and CDR2 is YYNGEE. Here the CDR3 DNA reads TGTGCCAGCAGCGTAGGTACAGCAATCCAAGAGACCCAGTACTTC. Translated, it gives CASSVGTAIQETQYF.

This clone was recorded a few times. The chain recombines TRBV19 with TRBJ2-1, with D possibly TRBD1 on 5 matching bases. Trimming stripped 5 bases from V and 5 bases from J, with 16 bases between. Per the germline V gene, CDR1 is LNHDA and CDR2 is SQIVND (reference sequence). The CDR3 sequence is 15 residues long. The CDR3 bases are TGTGCCAGTAGTGTTACCTCCGACAGCCACAATGAGCAGTTCTTC. Translation: CASSVTSDSHNEQFF.

The rearrangement uses TRBV29-1 and TRBJ2-7; perhaps TRBD2 as D (5 bases). Per germline, CDR1 SQVTM and CDR2 ANQGSEA. Trimming shortened V by 5 bases and J by 7 bases, and 15 bases separated the two germline ends. This CDR3 region has 12 residues. The CDR3 sequence: CSVHDYLREQYF. The CDR3, as DNA: TGCAGCGTTCACGACTACCTTCGTGAGCAGTACTTC.

Of note for this clone: Other DNA sequences in this sample translate to the same CDR3. The chain combines TRBV29-1 with TRBJ1-1; D is undetermined. Trimming pared 1 base from V and 0 bases from J, leaving 6 bases between. Looked up from germline, CDR1 is SQVTM and CDR2 is ANQGSEA. This CDR3 contains 13 residues. In DNA form, the CDR3 reads TGCAGCGTTGAAGGCAGGATGAACACTGAAGCTTTCTTT. Translation: CSVEGRMNTEAFF.

V gene TRBV2 combines with J gene TRBJ1-2; D might be TRBD1 (5 bases). The V gene lost 5 bases and the J gene lost 4 bases, with 14 bases spanning the gap. The CDR3 extends over 14 amino acids. Germline V CDR1 and CDR2: SNHLY, FYNNEI. CDR3 sequence: CASSTFNQGYGYTF. The DNA of the CDR3 is TGTGCCAGCAGTACCTTCAACCAGGGCTATGGCTACACCTTC.

The chain is built from TRBV5-4 and TRBJ1-6; TRBD1 matches at 7 bases. The trim removed 4 bases at V and 10 bases at J, leaving 8 bases unmatched. Per the germline V gene, CDR1 is SGHNT and CDR2 is YYREEE (reference sequence). There are 14 residues in the CDR3. CDR3 DNA sequence: TGTGCCAGCAGCCCCGGACAGGTGGAGTCACCCCTCCACTTT. As protein: CASSPGQVESPLHF.

This sequence joins TRBV19 and TRBJ1-5, with TRBD1 as a possible D gene (6 bases). V lost 4 bases to trimming and J lost 0 bases, with 16 bases between them. CDR1 LNHDA and CDR2 SQIVND come from the germline V gene (reference sequence). The CDR3 consists of 17 residues. The CDR3 sequence is CASSNLGQRHSNQPQHF. The CDR3 DNA follows: TGTGCCAGTAGTAACCTCGGACAGCGTCATAGCAATCAGCCCCAGCATTTT.

J is TRBJ2-7 and V is TRBV15; D is possibly TRBD2 (5 bases). The germline V gene has CDR1 LNHNV and CDR2 YYDKDF (reference sequence). Trimming shortened V by 3 bases and J by 6 bases, and 15 bases separated the two germline ends. This CDR3 has 14 residues. CDR3 coding DNA: TGTGCCACCAGCAGCCCCAGATTAACTAGCGAGCAGTACTTC. Its protein is CATSSPRLTSEQYF.

V is TRBV5-4 and J is TRBJ1-2; D is undetermined. Trimming took 2 bases from V and 2 from J, leaving 13 bases between them. The CDR3 is made up of 15 amino acids. Germline V CDR1 and CDR2: SGHNT, YYREEE (reference sequence). The CDR3 reads CASSFPSGGNYGYTF. The CDR3 nucleotides are TGTGCCAGCAGCTTCCCCAGCGGAGGCAACTATGGCTACACCTTC.

The chain employs TRBV2 and TRBJ1-5; D perhaps matches TRBD1 (6 bases). Trimming pared 6 bases from V and 0 bases from J, leaving 15 bases between. CDR3 length: 16 amino acids. The V gene's germline CDR1 is SNHLY and CDR2 FYNNEI. CDR3 nucleotide sequence: TGTGCCAGCAGGGATAAAACAGGGAATAGCAATCAGCCCCAGCATTTT. Its translation is CASRDKTGNSNQPQHF.

The chain has TRBV5-1 and TRBJ2-5; the match to TRBD1 covers 9 bases. Germline trimming cut 3 bases from V and 5 bases from J; bases unmatched to any gene: 5. The length of the CDR3 is 14 residues. CDR1 and CDR2 (germline): SGHRS, YFSETQ. CDR3 amino acids: CASSWTGVGETQYF. CDR3 in DNA: TGCGCCAGCAGCTGGACAGGGGTAGGGGAGACCCAGTACTTC. Together with reference TRBV5-1 and TRBJ2-5, the CDR3 gives the full variable domain: KAGVTQTPRYLIKTRGQQVTLSCSPISGHRSVSWYQQTPGQGLQFLFEYFSETQRNKGNFPGRFSGRQFSNSRSEMNVSTLELGDSALYLCASSWTGVGETQYFGPGTRLLVL.

This clone was observed a few times. V gene TRBV7-8 combines with J gene TRBJ1-2, with unresolved D. This CDR3 region has 16 residues. The V gene's germline CDR1 is SGHVS and CDR2 FQNEAQ. V was trimmed by 5 bases and J by 0 bases, leaving 16 bases between them. CDR3 DNA sequence: TGTGCCAGCAGCCCTTATATACTGGGAGCTAACTATGGCTACACCTTC. Translating it yields CASSPYILGANYGYTF.

The CDR3 loop is CASSPMGGGATREQYF. CDR3 coding DNA: TGTGCCAGCAGCCCAATGGGGGGAGGCGCGACGAGGGAGCAGTACTTC. V is TRBV4-2 and J is TRBJ2-7; perhaps TRBD2 as D (6 bases). This CDR3 has 16 amino acids. Trimming removed 4 bases from V and 7 bases from J, with 23 bases in between. Germline V gene lookup returns CDR1 LGHNA and CDR2 YNFKEQ.

The chain is built from TRBV7-3 and TRBJ2-2; D gene uncertain. This CDR3 comprises 13 residues. V lost 5 bases and J 1 base, leaving 5 bases between the germline ends. The germline gives CDR1 SGHTA, CDR2 FQGTGA. DNA for the CDR3: TGTGCCAGCAGCAGACAGAACACCGGGGAGCTGTTTTTT. Its translation: CASSRQNTGELFF. The complete variable domain, with remaining parts taken from reference TRBV7-3 and TRBJ2-2, reads GAGVSQTPSNKVTEKGKYVELRCDPISGHTALYWYRQSLGQGPEFLIYFQGTGAADDSGLPNDRFFAVRPEGSVSTLKIQRTERGDSAVYLCASSRQNTGELFFGEGSRLTVL.

This clone was counted only a few times. The chain has TRBV7-9 and TRBJ2-2; TRBD1 is a possible D gene (5 bases). Trimming cost V 3 bases and J 3 bases, with 8 bases left between them. This CDR3 contains 14 residues. The germline CDR1 and CDR2 sequences are SEHNR and FQNEAQ (reference sequence). The CDR3 region has the DNA TGTGCCAGCAGCTTTTTGACAGACACCGGGGAGCTGTTTTTT. Protein product: CASSFLTDTGELFF.

This clone was counted only a few times. V and J are TRBV7-8 and TRBJ2-7, with D perhaps TRBD2 (5 bases). Germline V gene lookup returns CDR1 SGHVS and CDR2 FQNEAQ. With 3 bases removed from V and 0 bases from J, the gap between germline ends came to 18 bases. This CDR3 spans 17 amino acids. The CDR3 spells CASSFPRTDYISYEQYF. The DNA of the CDR3 is TGTGCCAGCAGCTTCCCCCGGACCGACTACATCTCCTACGAGCAGTACTTC.

The V call is TRBV6-6, the J call TRBJ1-5; the D is unclear. Germline-derived CDR1 and CDR2 are MNHNY and SVGAGI (reference sequence). Trimming removed 0 bases at V and 6 bases at J, with 12 bases between. The CDR3 spans 15 residues. This chain's CDR3 is CASSYSRPGSQPQHF. The CDR3 region has the DNA TGTGCCAGCAGTTACTCGAGGCCGGGTAGTCAGCCCCAGCATTTT.

The chain recombines TRBV19 with TRBJ1-2, with D possibly TRBD1 on 6 matching bases. The CDR3 extends over 14 amino acids. The V and J ends lost 5 bases and 10 bases respectively, with 20 bases between them. The germline V gene has CDR1 LNHDA and CDR2 SQIVND (reference sequence). CDR3 sequence reads: CASSPPGRGNHYTF. The CDR3 nucleotides read TGTGCCAGTAGTCCCCCCGGCAGGGGCAATCACTACACCTTC.

The rearrangement links TRBV27 to TRBJ1-4, with D perhaps TRBD1 (6 bases). This CDR3 has 13 residues. With 4 bases removed from V and 7 bases from J, the gap between germline ends came to 10 bases. The germline V gene encodes CDR1 MNHEY and CDR2 SMNVEV (reference sequence). The CDR3 is CASSSGTPEKLFF. The CDR3 region has the DNA TGTGCCAGCAGTTCCGGGACACCTGAAAAACTGTTTTTT.

The gene calls are TRBV18 and TRBJ2-5, with 12 bases aligning to TRBD2. From germline, CDR1 is KGHSH and CDR2 LQKENI. The CDR3 covers 14 residues. Losses at the gene ends were 5 bases for V and 5 bases for J; bases not matched to a gene: 3. CDR3 nucleotide sequence: TGTGCCAGCTCAACTAGCGGGGGGCTCGAGACCCAGTACTTC. Translation gives CASSTSGGLETQYF.